This TCR beta chain was recovered during a study of blood T cell repertoires in COVID-19. V was cut by 6 bases and J by 2 bases, with 11 bases left in between. In germline, CDR1 is MDHEN, CDR2 SYDVKM. CDR3 length equals 13 residues. Assay used: immunoSEQ multiplex PCR; TCRdb lists only in-frame clones, some missing. In the table there are about 180,000 clones, 80% to 85% of which are singletons. The receptor comes from a woman aged 70-85 years with COVID-19, enrolled during active disease. The specimen sequenced was peripheral blood. The V and J genes are TRBV28 and TRBJ2-7, with TRBD2 as a possible D gene (6 bases). The chain's CDR3 is CASRPGGPYEQYF. Here the CDR3 DNA reads TGTGCCAGCAGACCCGGGGGACCCTACGAGCAGTACTTC.